This is a list of T cell receptor beta chains from one sample in a study of T cell repertoires in cytomegalovirus infection. TCRdb used MiXCR to reprocess the reads, holding one entry per CDR3 protein. The data show more than 650,000 distinct CDR3 sequences, roughly a third seen once. The material sequenced was PBMCs. These receptors came from a human donor in good health (CMV status not recorded). Some clones in this sample may be carry-over from other donors' samples. Each CDR3 is given with its conserved first and last residue. A D gene is named only where the DNA matches it firmly. Expanded clones get a size class; other rows say once, few or many, or leave the size out.

cdr3_nt	cdr3_aa	clone_size	v_call	cdr3_length	j_call	d_call
TGTGCCAGCAGCTTCGGCCCCTTCTACGAGCAGTACTTC	CASSFGPFYEQYF	few	TRBV7-9	13	TRBJ2-7	.
TGTGCCAGCAGTTACTCGGAGGGCGGGGAGCCCCAGCATTTT	CASSYSEGGEPQHF	.	TRBV6-5	14	TRBJ1-5	.
TGTGCCAGCAGTTCTTCTGGACTAGCGGGAAATGAGCAGTTCTTC	CASSSSGLAGNEQFF	many	TRBV7-9	15	TRBJ2-1	TRBD2
TGTGCCACGTCAATCGCGGGAGGGTCCTACAATGAGCAGTTCTTC	CATSIAGGSYNEQFF	.	TRBV19	15	TRBJ2-1	TRBD2
TGTGCCAGCAGCTTATTCCCAATTGCCGAGCAGTACTTC	CASSLFPIAEQYF	.	TRBV7-2	13	TRBJ2-7	.
TGTGCCAGTAGTATCTCGAAGTTGGGAGCCCAGCATTTT	CASSISKLGAQHF	.	TRBV19	13	TRBJ1-5	.
TGTGCCAGCAGCTTCGGAGGGGCCCGGGCTTTCTTT	CASSFGGARAFF	.	TRBV11-2	12	TRBJ1-1	.
TGTGCCAGCAACACAGGCCTAGCGGGGGGCTCTGGGGCCAACGTCCTGACTTTC	CASNTGLAGGSGANVLTF	.	TRBV12-3/TRBV12-4	18	TRBJ2-6	TRBD2
TGTGCCAGCAGCTTACTGATGAACACTGAAGCTTTCTTT	CASSLLMNTEAFF	many	TRBV7-2	13	TRBJ1-1	.
TGTGCCAGCGGCTATGGCTACACCTTC	CASGYGYTF	.	TRBV6-5	9	TRBJ1-2	.
TGTGCCAGCAGCCCTAGCCTGACAGGAGGGGGGGAGACCCAGTACTTC	CASSPSLTGGGETQYF	.	TRBV6-1	16	TRBJ2-5	.
TGTGCCAGCAGCCCCGGACGGAGCTATGGCTACACCTTC	CASSPGRSYGYTF	.	TRBV12-3/TRBV12-4	13	TRBJ1-2	.
TGTGCCAGCAGCCGTTCGGGCGGGGAGACCCAGTACTTC	CASSRSGGETQYF	many	TRBV7-2	13	TRBJ2-5	.
TGCGCCAGCAGCCGGACTAGCGGGAGAACCGCCGGGGAGCTGTTTTTT	CASSRTSGRTAGELFF	few	TRBV5-1	16	TRBJ2-2	TRBD2
TGTGCCAGCAGCTTAGGTGGCAGATCCGGCTACACCTTC	CASSLGGRSGYTF	many	TRBV7-2	13	TRBJ1-2	.
TGTGCCACCAGCAGAGTTGCTGGTTGGACAGTTTTTGAAGCTTTCTTT	CATSRVAGWTVFEAFF	.	TRBV15	16	TRBJ1-1	.
TGTGCCAGCAGTCCAACCGGGACAGCCTATAATTCACCCCTCCACTTT	CASSPTGTAYNSPLHF	.	TRBV6-6	16	TRBJ1-6	TRBD1
TGTGCCAGCACTCCGGTCGGCGGGGCAACTAATGAAAAACTGTTTTTT	CASTPVGGATNEKLFF	few	TRBV7-3	16	TRBJ1-4	.